These T cell receptor beta chains were read from a single sample in a study of response to subunit inactivated influenza vaccine. From the RT-PCR reads, TCRdb called clonotypes with MiXCR, one entry per CDR3 protein. The data contain some 640,000 distinct CDR3 sequences, around 13% of them singletons. Sequenced here: PBMCs from blood, sampled 14 days before vaccination. These receptors were taken from a man aged 45-60 years who received an inactivated influenza vaccine. The CDR3 runs from the conserved cysteine through the conserved F or W. Each record gives: D gene, J gene, clone size, V gene, CDR3 protein, CDR3 DNA. D genes are given only for firm matches. Where a row states a size, it is once, few, many or the class of an expanded clone; other rows omit it.

D gene: NA; J gene: TRBJ2-7; clone size: NA; V gene: TRBV27; CDR3 protein: CASSLSFPGPTYEQYF; CDR3 DNA: TGTGCCAGCAGTTTATCGTTCCCGGGACCGACCTACGAGCAGTACTTC
D gene: NA; J gene: TRBJ2-5; clone size: many; V gene: TRBV5-1; CDR3 protein: CASSLDGKGETQYF; CDR3 DNA: TGCGCCAGCAGCTTGGACGGGAAAGGAGAGACCCAGTACTTC
D gene: TRBD2; J gene: TRBJ2-2; clone size: NA; V gene: TRBV11-2; CDR3 protein: CASTSWLAGTGELFF; CDR3 DNA: TGTGCCAGCACCTCGTGGCTAGCGGGGACCGGGGAGCTGTTTTTT
D gene: TRBD2; J gene: TRBJ2-3; clone size: NA; V gene: TRBV4-3; CDR3 protein: CASSRNSGLAQDTQYF; CDR3 DNA: TGCGCCAGCAGCCGGAACAGCGGACTAGCCCAGGATACGCAGTATTTT
D gene: TRBD1; J gene: TRBJ1-3; clone size: many; V gene: TRBV6-6; CDR3 protein: CASSPRGDTIYF; CDR3 DNA: TGTGCCAGCAGTCCCAGGGGGGACACCATATATTTT
D gene: TRBD2; J gene: TRBJ2-3; clone size: NA; V gene: TRBV5-1; CDR3 protein: CASSPRLAGGVTDTQYF; CDR3 DNA: TGCGCCAGCAGCCCACGACTAGCGGGAGGGGTAACAGATACGCAGTATTTT
D gene: NA; J gene: TRBJ1-2; clone size: NA; V gene: TRBV2; CDR3 protein: CASSGGRDYGYTF; CDR3 DNA: TGTGCCAGCAGTGGTGGCCGAGACTATGGCTACACCTTC
D gene: TRBD2; J gene: TRBJ2-3; clone size: many; V gene: TRBV4-2; CDR3 protein: CASSRTSGVDTQYF; CDR3 DNA: TGTGCCAGCAGTCGGACTAGCGGGGTAGATACGCAGTATTTT
D gene: TRBD1; J gene: TRBJ2-7; clone size: NA; V gene: TRBV7-8; CDR3 protein: CASSQRRDRGRYEQYF; CDR3 DNA: TGTGCCAGCAGCCAACGAAGGGACAGGGGGCGTTACGAGCAGTACTTC
D gene: NA; J gene: TRBJ2-7; clone size: many; V gene: TRBV12-3/TRBV12-4; CDR3 protein: CASTFGVNEQYF; CDR3 DNA: TGTGCCAGCACTTTCGGTGTGAACGAGCAGTACTTC
D gene: TRBD2; J gene: TRBJ2-7; clone size: few; V gene: TRBV9; CDR3 protein: CASSDGQRRLAILSKQYF; CDR3 DNA: TGTGCCAGCAGCGATGGGCAAAGACGACTAGCGATCTTGTCAAAGCAGTACTTC
D gene: NA; J gene: TRBJ2-1; clone size: many; V gene: TRBV9; CDR3 protein: CASSVGGTREQFF; CDR3 DNA: TGTGCCAGCAGCGTAGGGGGGACCCGGGAGCAGTTCTTC
D gene: NA; J gene: TRBJ2-7; clone size: NA; V gene: TRBV28; CDR3 protein: CASSLSGRREQYF; CDR3 DNA: TGTGCCAGCAGTTTGTCTGGCAGACGCGAGCAGTACTTC
D gene: NA; J gene: TRBJ1-2; clone size: NA; V gene: TRBV4-1; CDR3 protein: CASSLVYGVYGYTF; CDR3 DNA: TGCGCCAGCAGCCTAGTATATGGAGTCTATGGCTACACCTTC
D gene: TRBD1; J gene: TRBJ2-2; clone size: few; V gene: TRBV6-5; CDR3 protein: CASSLTGGQGTGELFF; CDR3 DNA: TGTGCCAGCAGTTTGACAGGGGGCCAGGGAACCGGGGAGCTGTTTTTT
D gene: TRBD2; J gene: TRBJ2-3; clone size: NA; V gene: TRBV5-5; CDR3 protein: CASSLDPGGVDTQYF; CDR3 DNA: TGTGCCAGCAGCTTGGATCCGGGAGGAGTAGATACGCAGTATTTT
D gene: NA; J gene: TRBJ2-3; clone size: many; V gene: TRBV4-1; CDR3 protein: CASSQELGDTQYF; CDR3 DNA: TGCGCCAGCAGCCAAGAATTGGGAGATACGCAGTATTTT
D gene: TRBD2; J gene: TRBJ2-3; clone size: few; V gene: TRBV11-2; CDR3 protein: CASSSTLEFYGGRVADTQYF; CDR3 DNA: TGTGCCAGCAGCTCTACCCTCGAATTTTACGGCGGGAGAGTCGCAGATACGCAGTATTTT
D gene: NA; J gene: TRBJ1-2; clone size: NA; V gene: TRBV29-1; CDR3 protein: CSVDAPPAYGYTF; CDR3 DNA: TGCAGCGTTGATGCCCCGCCGGCCTATGGCTACACCTTC
D gene: TRBD2; J gene: TRBJ2-5; clone size: many; V gene: TRBV5-1; CDR3 protein: CASSWGGSPQETQYF; CDR3 DNA: TGCGCCAGCAGCTGGGGAGGGTCGCCGCAAGAGACCCAGTACTTC
D gene: NA; J gene: TRBJ1-2; clone size: NA; V gene: TRBV20-1; CDR3 protein: CSARPHGAGNYGYTF; CDR3 DNA: TGCAGTGCTAGACCGCATGGGGCGGGGAACTATGGCTACACCTTC
D gene: NA; J gene: TRBJ2-5; clone size: few; V gene: TRBV28; CDR3 protein: CASSDDGYQETQYF; CDR3 DNA: TGTGCCAGCAGCGACGACGGCTACCAAGAGACCCAGTACTTC
D gene: NA; J gene: TRBJ2-7; clone size: NA; V gene: TRBV6-5; CDR3 protein: CASRLRYEQYF; CDR3 DNA: TGTGCCAGCAGACTTCGCTACGAGCAGTACTTC
D gene: NA; J gene: TRBJ1-2; clone size: NA; V gene: TRBV5-1; CDR3 protein: CASSPQTVLYGYTF; CDR3 DNA: TGCGCCAGCAGCCCGCAGACAGTTCTCTATGGCTACACCTTC
D gene: TRBD1; J gene: TRBJ2-7; clone size: few; V gene: TRBV7-9; CDR3 protein: CASSMFVVTGGHYEQYF; CDR3 DNA: TGTGCCAGCAGCATGTTTGTCGTGACAGGGGGCCACTACGAGCAGTACTTC
D gene: NA; J gene: TRBJ2-7; clone size: NA; V gene: TRBV3-1; CDR3 protein: CASSPAAGATYEQYF; CDR3 DNA: TGTGCCAGCAGCCCCGCGGCAGGGGCAACCTACGAGCAGTACTTC
D gene: TRBD1; J gene: TRBJ2-5; clone size: NA; V gene: TRBV6-1; CDR3 protein: CASRVTGGRETQYF; CDR3 DNA: TGTGCCAGCAGGGTCACAGGGGGCCGGGAGACCCAGTACTTC